This T cell receptor beta chain was identified in a study of blood T cell repertoires in COVID-19 (dated by TCRdb to the early 2020s). With regard to the full study: Collaborator samples came from the United States, Italy and Spain and covered acute and convalescent phases of COVID-19. Samples came from the ongoing ImmuneRACE study (first 160 participants) plus 1,254 subjects from 6 global collaborators. The dataset comprised deeply sampled blood TCRbeta repertoires from subjects exposed to, actively infected with, or recovered from COVID-19. The material from the prospective study consisted of cDNA or gDNA derived from T cells, B-cell-depleted T cells, or PBMCs. HLA class I and class II types, where available, came from metadata supplied by the sample provider rather than from assay-based typing. The repertoires were released in a freely available public database intended as a resource for research on the immune response to SARS-CoV-2. Sample metadata almost always included a de-identified subject ID, COVID-19 status, age in years and sex.

In regard to this clone: Its antigen is still unknown. There are no base qualities to consult, and no much larger clone falls within one base.

The CDR3 runs 15 amino acids, cysteine and phenylalanine included. Left in the record is the CDR3 DNA by itself, 45 bases read in frame from the first base. V trim: 5 bases; J trim: 8 bases; unmatched bases: 10. The germline V gene encodes CDR1 MNHEY and CDR2 SMNVEV (reference sequence). The collaborating institutions used their own protocols to collect whole blood in K2EDTA tubes. For TCRbeta analysis, collaborator samples were shipped as frozen whole blood, as isolated PBMCs, or as DNA extracted from either sample type. What the study reported, not specific to this receptor: The amount of clinical and demographic metadata varied by source and participant and was provided uncurated.

TCRbeta CDR3 regions were amplified from genomic DNA by means of the immunoSEQ Assay, a bias-controlled multiplex PCR. On the study's bioinformatics: The number of nucleated cells in each sample was estimated by amplification of reference gene primers within the assay. To quantify the absolute abundance of each unique TCRbeta CDR3 rearrangement, sequence reads were collapsed and filtered. For each sample, productive Simpson clonality was calculated as the square root of Simpson's diversity index over productive rearrangements. The table comes from immuneACCESS by way of TCRdb, which keeps in-frame sequences with V and J called. Part of the clones is missing from these tables; in studies checked, under half for an unresolved V gene and the rest for unknown reasons. V, J and clone size are those of that table, while D and trimming were read from the DNA. This sample has fewer than 3,000 clones in its table, and around 90% of those were observed once. Clones ranked in the top ten supply about a sixth of the sample.

This TCR came from a man aged 65 to 79 with active COVID-19. The sequence is built from TRBV27 and TRBJ2-4; 9 central bases correspond to TRBD2. Specimen: peripheral blood. The CDR3 amino acid sequence is: CASSPRGGHGDIQYF. The DNA reads TGTGCCAGCAGTCCGCGGGGGGGACATGGAGACATTCAGTACTTC.